These T cell receptor beta chains were read from a single sample in a study of shared clonotypes between healthy human individuals. Measured with immunoSEQ multiplex PCR; TCRdb has only the in-frame clones, and not every one. The sample consists of roughly 2.2 million clones, roughly 93% of them appearing once. Sequencing was done on a sample of naive CD4+ T cells from PBMCs. The source of these receptors is a man younger than 35 in good health. Some clones in this sample may be carry-over from other donors' samples. Both conserved end residues are part of each CDR3.

v_call: TRBV28; cdr3_aa: CASSSDRGNEQYF
v_call: TRBV9; cdr3_aa: CASSPPRLDTQYF
v_call: TRBV5-1; cdr3_aa: CASSPGGYSPYEQYF
v_call: TRBV6-1; cdr3_aa: CASNFRQNEQFF
v_call: TRBV7-3; cdr3_aa: CASSLSRQETQYF
v_call: TRBV9; cdr3_aa: CASSPAGRGPNYGYTF
v_call: TRBV2; cdr3_aa: CASSGPGSGSGNEQFF
v_call: TRBV18; cdr3_aa: CASSHSITNTGELFF
v_call: TRBV13; cdr3_aa: CASSFNPAASGNTIYF
v_call: TRBV28; cdr3_aa: CASTFGTGERVYGYTF
v_call: TRBV28; cdr3_aa: CASSSAKRGGTDTQYF
v_call: TRBV7-2; cdr3_aa: CASSIQGQHRTDTQYF
v_call: TRBV5-4; cdr3_aa: CASSRTAGTDTQYF
v_call: TRBV5-4; cdr3_aa: CASSLAARRNTGELFF
v_call: TRBV28; cdr3_aa: CATGSTEAFF
v_call: TRBV9; cdr3_aa: CASNRQGSMNTEAFF
v_call: TRBV7-3; cdr3_aa: CASSVTGQPWDEQFF
v_call: TRBV29-1; cdr3_aa: CSVGGRDLLGEQYF
v_call: TRBV2; cdr3_aa: CASSDNPGMGTEAFF
v_call: TRBV11-1; cdr3_aa: CASSQGAPNSPLHF
v_call: TRBV7-9; cdr3_aa: CASSFVGNYGYTF
v_call: TRBV7-2; cdr3_aa: CASSPRALPEAKNIQYF
v_call: TRBV5-1; cdr3_aa: CASSLDRGGMFSNIQYF
v_call: TRBV5-1; cdr3_aa: CASSSPVAGYNEQFF
v_call: TRBV7-3; cdr3_aa: CASSKSRGGRDEQFF
v_call: TRBV7-2; cdr3_aa: CASSAEWGGYQPQHF
v_call: TRBV15; cdr3_aa: CATSGRDTRSLYGYTF
v_call: TRBV18; cdr3_aa: CASSPTSGSPEQYF
v_call: TRBV5-4; cdr3_aa: CASSLGGDPSGAEAFF
v_call: TRBV7-8; cdr3_aa: CASSLAASNQPQHF
v_call: TRBV6-1; cdr3_aa: CASSGGTGGTEKLFF
v_call: TRBV2; cdr3_aa: CASSGSREGELFF
v_call: TRBV11-2; cdr3_aa: CASSYAGLALRRHTGELFF
v_call: TRBV6-1; cdr3_aa: CASSEVFGTYEQYF
v_call: TRBV7-2; cdr3_aa: CASSAVSSGMGEQYF
v_call: TRBV6-5; cdr3_aa: CASSKDSNNQPQHF
v_call: TRBV12-5; cdr3_aa: CASGLSGGSEQYF
v_call: TRBV7-9; cdr3_aa: CASSTGWGVQETQYF
v_call: TRBV5-1; cdr3_aa: CASSWGDRETDTQYF
v_call: TRBV5-6; cdr3_aa: CASSPFPPWNQPQHF
v_call: TRBV5-1; cdr3_aa: CASSGLAGAADTQYF
v_call: TRBV2; cdr3_aa: CASSTGYEQYF